This TCR beta chain was documented in a study of T cell repertoires in ileal Crohn's disease. General study points: High-frequency clones were more common in sorted CD8 than CD4 cells.

This clone was counted only a few times. As yet, its antigen is unknown. Each sample's TCRB immunosequencing used five hundred nanograms of biopsy DNA. Method: immunoSEQ multiplex PCR; TCRdb's copy keeps in-frame clones and lacks some. The data contain more than 6,500 clones, around 80% of them singletons. There are 16 residues in the CDR3. Germline V lookup: CDR1 SGHDN, CDR2 FVKESK. With 0 bases removed from V and 0 bases from J, the gap between germline ends came to 9 bases. V gene TRBV14 combines with J gene TRBJ1-3; weak D call: TRBD1 (5 bases). The source is an adult with Crohn's disease. Material: ileal tissue. CDR3 region: CASSQDFTGSGNTIYF. CDR3 bases: TGTGCCAGCAGCCAAGACTTCACAGGCTCTGGAAACACCATATATTTT. The full variable domain, its missing parts supplied by reference TRBV14 and TRBJ1-3, is EAGVTQFPSHSVIEKGQTVTLRCDPISGHDNLYWYRRVMGKEIKFLLHFVKESKQDESGMPNNRFLAERTGGTYSTLKVQPAELEDSGVYFCASSQDFTGSGNTIYFGEGSWLTVV.